What follows are 8 T cell receptor beta chains derived from one specimen sequenced in a study of blood T cells in healthy people across ages. A second PCR of about 7 to 11 cycles used a sample-barcoded 5' primer and a J-beta primer mix. TCRdb re-called the 5' RACE reads with MiXCR, one entry per CDR3 protein. The sample lists approximately 900,000 distinct CDR3 sequences; roughly 48% were seen once. The material sequenced was blood. These receptors were obtained from a man aged 30-40 years in good health.

The sample holds a few counts of this clonotype. The V call is TRBV20-1, the J call TRBJ2-4; 7 bases line up with TRBD2. The V gene end was trimmed by 6 bases and the J gene end by 4 bases; junction bases not matched to a gene: 9. There are 14 residues in the CDR3. Germline V CDR1 and CDR2: DFQATT, SNEGSKA (reference sequence). In nucleotides, the CDR3 is TGCAGTGCGGCGACTAGCAGAAAAAAAAACATTCAGTACTTC. The encoded protein is CSAATSRKKNIQYF.

Regarding this clonotype: The junction shows a germline mismatch at one end, possibly a read error. V gene TRBV30 combines with J gene TRBJ2-7; 7 bases line up with TRBD1. This CDR3 is 15 amino acids long. Germline V gene sequence: CDR1 GTSNPN, CDR2 SVGIG (reference sequence). The CDR3 DNA reads TGTGACTGGAGTCCACTCGAGGGGGCGAGGTACGAGCAGTACTTC. It translates to CDWSPLEGARYEQYF.

V gene TRBV12-3 or TRBV12-4 combines with J gene TRBJ2-5; 7 positions agree with TRBD1. The DNA matches TRBJ2-1 better at its end, which makes the J call doubtful. This CDR3 has 14 residues. CDR3 sequence reads: CASSQTGYQETQFF. The CDR3, as DNA: TGTGCCAGCAGTCAGACAGGGTACCAAGAGACCCAGTTCTTC.

This clonotype was found a few times. The rearrangement joins TRBV12-5 to TRBJ2-6, with a possible D match to TRBD1 (6 bases). This CDR3 region has 16 residues. Germline CDR1 reads LGHNT; CDR2 reads FRNRAP. V was shortened by 9 bases and J by 0 bases, with 15 bases between the two germline ends. CDR3 sequence: CASRTEINSGANVLTF. The CDR3 DNA follows: TGTGCTAGCCGGACAGAGATTAACTCTGGGGCCAACGTCCTGACTTTC.

This clonotype showed up just a few times. V is TRBV3-1 and J is TRBJ1-5; D is ambiguous. The ends were cut back, 1 base at V and 6 bases at J, with 13 bases in the middle. The CDR3 has 15 residues. Germline values: CDR1 LGHDT, CDR2 YNNKEL (reference sequence). The CDR3 is CASSQGLPRTQPQHF. CDR3 nucleotide sequence: TGTGCCAGCAGCCAAGGACTCCCGAGGACTCAGCCCCAGCATTTT.

This clonotype turned up a few times. The chain is built from TRBV7-2 and TRBJ2-5; 7 nucleotides agree with TRBD1. The J call may be mistaken, given a closer DNA end match to TRBJ2-7. The CDR3 is 14 amino acids. In germline, CDR1 is SGHTA, CDR2 FQGNSA. DNA for the CDR3: TGTGCCAGCAGTCGACCGGGACAGCACGACGAGCAGTACTTC. This codes for CASSRPGQHDEQYF.

This clonotype occurred a few times. The chain couples TRBV12-3 or TRBV12-4 to TRBJ2-7; D gene ambiguous. There are 14 residues in the CDR3. Trimming left V 5 bases short and J 3 bases short, with 14 bases between. The CDR3 DNA is TGTGCCAGCAGTCCGAGGACGACGAACTACGAGCAGTACTTC. Its translation is CASSPRTTNYEQYF.

This chain uses TRBV5-1 with TRBJ2-7; D possibly corresponds to TRBD2 (5 bases). Germline V gene lookup returns CDR1 SGHRS and CDR2 YFSETQ. V lost 2 bases and J lost 3, with 15 bases in between. This CDR3 has 15 residues. The chain's CDR3 is CASSLEGKAGYEQYF. CDR3 sequence (DNA): TGCGCCAGCAGCTTAGAGGGAAAGGCGGGCTACGAGCAGTACTTC.